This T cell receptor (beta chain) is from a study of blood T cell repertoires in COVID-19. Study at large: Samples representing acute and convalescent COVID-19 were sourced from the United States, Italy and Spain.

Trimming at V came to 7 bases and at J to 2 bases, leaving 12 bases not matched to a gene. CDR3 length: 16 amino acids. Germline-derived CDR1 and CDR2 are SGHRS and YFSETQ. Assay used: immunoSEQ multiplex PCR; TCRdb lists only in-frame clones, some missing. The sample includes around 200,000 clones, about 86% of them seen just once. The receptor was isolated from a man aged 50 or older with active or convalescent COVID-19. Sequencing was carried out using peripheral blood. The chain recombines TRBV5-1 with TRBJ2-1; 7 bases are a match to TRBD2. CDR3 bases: TGCGCCAGCTTCCTGGGCGGCGGGAGCCCCTACAATGAGCAGTTCTTC. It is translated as CASFLGGGSPYNEQFF.